The 5 T cell receptor beta chains below all came from one sample that was sequenced in a study of blood T cell repertoires in COVID-19. The repertoire was sequenced with immunoSEQ multiplex PCR; TCRdb's copy has only in-frame clones and lacks some. The data hold roughly 200,000 clones, with more than 70% observed a single time. Sequenced input: peripheral blood. These receptors were taken from a person between 65 and 80 years old with COVID-19, enrolled during active disease.

V is TRBV5-1 and J is TRBJ2-5; the match to TRBD1 covers 10 bases. V trimming: 5 bases; J trimming: 5 bases; junction bases outside the gene matches: 12. From germline, CDR1 is SGHRS and CDR2 YFSETQ. The CDR3 is made up of 16 amino acids. The chain's CDR3 is CASSSIPDRGQETQYF. CDR3 nucleotides: TGCGCCAGCAGTTCGATCCCCGACAGGGGGCAGGAGACCCAGTACTTC.

The chain uses TRBV6-2 or TRBV6-3 and TRBJ1-5, with TRBD1 matching over 10 bases. V shed 5 bases, J shed 7 bases, and the junction held 14 bases outside the gene matches. CDR1 MNHEY and CDR2 SVGEGT come from the germline V gene. The CDR3 extends over 17 amino acids. The CDR3 loop reads CASSTKRTGGSVQPQHF. The CDR3 DNA follows: TGTGCCAGCAGTACCAAAAGGACAGGGGGTTCGGTACAGCCCCAGCATTTT.

This chain joins TRBV19 and TRBJ1-2, with a tentative D call TRBD1 (5 bases). CDR3 length equals 14 residues. Trimming pared 4 bases from V and 1 base from J, leaving 10 bases between. Germline V gene data show CDR1 as LNHDA and CDR2 as SQIVND (reference sequence). CDR3 nucleotides: TGTGCCAGTAGTAAGACGACAGATAACTATGGCTACACCTTC. Amino acid sequence: CASSKTTDNYGYTF.

This sequence joins TRBV7-8 and TRBJ2-7, with TRBD1 as a possible D gene (6 bases). The V end was cut by 3 bases, the J end by 3 bases, with 12 bases between. CDR1 is SGHVS, CDR2 FQNEAQ, per germline. The CDR3 is made up of 14 amino acids. The CDR3 sequence is CASSLGHVGYEQYF. The CDR3 nucleotides read TGTGCCAGCAGCTTGGGACACGTCGGCTACGAGCAGTACTTC.

The chain uses TRBV27 and TRBJ2-7, with TRBD2 as a possible D gene (5 bases). The CDR3 covers 13 residues. Germline V gives CDR1 MNHEY, CDR2 SMNVEV (reference sequence). V was trimmed by 7 bases and J by 2 bases, leaving 12 bases between them. CDR3 region: CASIPRGTYEQYF. CDR3 sequence (DNA): TGTGCCAGCATTCCCCGGGGAACCTACGAGCAGTACTTC.